Below, 15 T cell receptor beta chains from the same sample are listed, as sequenced in a study of tissue T cells after allogeneic stem cell transplantation. Time point indicated: mouse harvest day 14 after allogeneic transplant. Tail vein injection delivered 10^7 T-cell-depleted bone marrow cells and 10^6 splenic CD5+ T cells. Here immunoSEQ multiplex PCR was the method, and the copy in TCRdb shows in-frame clones only, minus some. The repertoire holds approximately 4,100 clones, with around 47% as singletons. What was sequenced was lymph node tissue. The receptors derive from a female BALB/c mouse given C57BL/6 T cells with graft-versus-host disease after an allogeneic hematopoietic cell transplant.

This clone showed up just once. The genes are named according to mouse. The sequence runs out 1 residue before the end of the CDR3; the remainder is reconstructed from the germline J gene. The V and J genes are TRBV12-1 and TRBJ1-2; no reliable D call. The germline gives CDR1 SGHSN, CDR2 HYEKVE. Trimming pared 4 bases from V and 0 bases from J, leaving 2 bases between. The CDR3 is made up of 11 amino acids. The CDR3 spells CASSSNSDYTF. The sequenced CDR3 bases are TGTGCCAGCTCCTCAAACTCCGACTACACC. The whole variable domain, remainder taken from reference TRBV12-1 and TRBJ1-2, is DSGVVQSPRHIIKEKGGRSVLTCIPISGHSNVVWYQQTLGKELKFLIQHYEKVERDKGFLPSRFSVQQFDDYHSEMNMSALELEDSAMYFCASSSNSDYTFGSGTRLLVI.

Comments on this clone: Gene names refer to mouse genes. The observed sequence ends 1 residue before the CDR3 terminus, with the missing tail filled in from the germline J gene. The chain links TRBV4 to TRBJ1-6; TRBD1 aligns across 7 bases. TRBJ1-6 is recorded as an ORF, its role being uncertain. This CDR3 comprises 14 residues. Trimming took 4 bases from V and 4 from J; bases not matched to a gene: 1. The germline CDR1 and CDR2 sequences are LGHDT and YNNKQL (reference sequence). CDR3 region: CASSWGQYNSPLYF. The covered CDR3 bases are TGTGCCAGCAGCTGGGGACAGTATAATTCGCCCCTCTAC.

In regard to this clone: Mouse germline and gene names are used. Sequencing ends 1 residue short of the CDR3 end; the germline J gene provides the rest. V gene TRBV31 combines with J gene TRBJ1-1, with 8 bases identical to TRBD1. This CDR3 has 13 amino acids. CDR1 is GKSSPN and CDR2 is SITVG in the germline V gene. V shed 3 bases, J shed 4 bases, and the junction held 4 bases outside the gene matches. CDR3 region: CAWSQGAATEVFF. The covered CDR3 bases are TGTGCCTGGAGCCAGGGGGCGGCCACAGAAGTCTTC.

In regard to this clone: Gene names are the mouse ones. This CDR3 is CASSLGSQDTQYF. The part of the CDR3 DNA that was read is TGTGCAAGCAGCTTAGGGTCTCAAGACACCCAGTAC. The chain is built from TRBV16 and TRBJ2-5, with no clear D. The CDR3 goes on 1 residue after the read ends, and that part is filled in from the germline J gene. V lost 1 base and J lost 3, with 5 bases in between. The CDR3 spans 13 residues. Germline assignment: CDR1 SGHSA and CDR2 FRNQAP.

Details on this clone: Gene names follow the mouse nomenclature. The DNA ends 1 residue before the CDR3 does, and the rest of the CDR3 is filled in from the germline J gene. V usage is TRBV13-1 and J usage is TRBJ1-5; TRBD1 might be the D (5 bases). The V gene lost 2 bases and the J gene lost 3 bases, with 6 bases spanning the gap. Germline CDR1 reads NSHNY; CDR2 reads SYGAGN. This CDR3 region has 13 residues. The CDR3 DNA, read in part, is TGTGCCAGCAGTGACAGGGTCAACCAGGCTCCGCTT. Its translation: CASSDRVNQAPL. The CDR3, in full, reads CASSDRVNQAPLF.

In this sample, this clone turned up a few times. Each gene name is a mouse one. The read stops 1 residue short of the end of the CDR3; the missing end is completed from the germline J gene. V is TRBV23 and J is TRBJ1-3. Per the germline V gene, CDR1 is KGHTA and CDR2 is FQNQQP. The CDR3 covers 13 residues. The covered CDR3 bases are TGCTCCAGCAGTCCTGTTTCTGGAAATACGCTCTAT. It encodes CSSSPVSGNTLY. The complete CDR3 reads CSSSPVSGNTLYF. Supplemented by reference TRBV23 and TRBJ1-3, the full variable domain reads DAAVTQKPRYLIKMKGQEAEMKCIPEKGHTAVFWYQQKQSKELKFLIYFQNQQPLDQIDMVKERFSAVCPSSSLCSLGIRTCEAEDSALYLCSSSPVSGNTLYFGEGSRLIVV.

About this clone: Germline and genes here are mouse. The DNA ends 1 residue before the CDR3 does, and the rest of the CDR3 is filled in from the germline J gene. The V and J genes are TRBV26 and TRBJ2-4, with TRBD2 identical over 7 bases. Germline assignment: CDR1 KGHPV and CDR2 FQNQEV (reference sequence). The CDR3 is 15 residues long. The V and J ends lost 6 bases and 0 bases, in that order; junction bases with no gene match: 6. This CDR3 reads CASSLDWASQNTLYF. The CDR3 bases that were read are TGTGCCAGCAGCCTTGACTGGGCTAGTCAAAACACCTTGTAC. Combining the CDR3 with reference TRBV26 and TRBJ2-4 gives the whole variable domain NSKVIQTPRYLVKGQGQKAKMRCIPEKGHPVVFWYQQNKNNEFKFLINFQNQEVLQQIDMTEKRFSAECPSNSPCSLEIQSSEAGDSALYLCASSLDWASQNTLYFGAGTRLSVL.

Details on this clone: The genes and germline here are from mouse. The missing CDR3 end, 1 residue past where the read stops, is filled in from the germline J gene. The chain employs TRBV12-1 and TRBJ1-4; D is undetermined. This CDR3 region has 14 residues. Trimming took off 0 bases at V and 0 bases at J, with 4 bases between the two ends. Germline values: CDR1 SGHSN, CDR2 HYEKVE. The CDR3 region is CASSLTVSNERLFF. Incomplete CDR3 DNA: TGTGCCAGCTCTCTCACAGTTTCCAACGAAAGATTATTT.

As regards this clone: The gene names given are mouse names. The DNA ends 1 residue before the CDR3 does, and the rest of the CDR3 is filled in from the germline J gene. The chain joins TRBV13-1 to TRBJ2-1, with TRBD1 matching 11 bases. Germline CDR1 NSHNY, CDR2 SYGAGN. V lost 3 bases to trimming and J lost 7 bases; unmatched junction nucleotides: 6. The CDR3 loop spans 15 amino acids. CDR3 DNA (partial): TGTGCCAGCAGTGCGGGACAGGGGGTGTCGGCTGAGCAGTTC. This codes for CASSAGQGVSAEQF. The full CDR3 reads CASSAGQGVSAEQFF.

This clone was found a few times. The gene symbols are mouse symbols. With the read ending 1 residue before the CDR3 end, the germline J gene is used to fill in that end. V gene TRBV16 combines with J gene TRBJ2-7, with 9 bases aligning to TRBD1. The CDR3 contains 12 residues. The germline V gene has CDR1 SGHSA and CDR2 FRNQAP. Trimming at V came to 6 bases and at J to 3 bases, leaving 0 bases not matched to a gene. CDR3 residues: CASRTGGYEQYF. The CDR3 bases that were read are TGTGCAAGCAGGACAGGGGGCTATGAACAGTAC.

A remark on this clone: Here the gene names and germline are mouse. Sequencing ends 1 residue short of the CDR3 end; the germline J gene provides the rest. This chain uses TRBV2 with TRBJ2-1; 8 bases are shared with TRBD1. The CDR3 spans 14 residues. Trimming cost V 1 base and J 7 bases; bases outside gene matches: 3. The germline V gene encodes CDR1 LGHNA and CDR2 YSYQKL. The CDR3: CASSQGQGWAEQFF. Partial CDR3 DNA: TGTGCCAGCAGCCAAGGACAGGGGTGGGCTGAGCAGTTC.

To note about this clone: The listed genes are named as in mouse. The DNA ends 1 residue before the CDR3 does, and the rest of the CDR3 is filled in from the germline J gene. The V call is TRBV13-2, the J call TRBJ2-3, with TRBD2 matching over 9 bases. Looked up from germline, CDR1 is NNHNN and CDR2 is SYGAGS (reference sequence). This CDR3 region has 15 residues. The V gene end was trimmed by 6 bases and the J gene end by 0 bases; junction bases not matched to a gene: 5. The CDR3 loop reads CASDLGLGSAETLYF. CDR3 DNA, as far as it was read: TGTGCCAGCGATCTCGGACTGGGGAGTGCAGAAACGCTGTAT.

With respect to this clone: The germline and genes are mouse ones. The CDR3 end lies 1 residue beyond the end of the read and is filled in from the germline J gene. This chain uses TRBV5 with TRBJ1-2, with unresolved D. This CDR3 region has 13 residues. Germline lookup yields CDR1 LGHNA and CDR2 YNLKQL (reference sequence). Trimming took off 0 bases at V and 3 bases at J, with 5 bases between the two ends. Here the CDR3 reads CASSQDGDSDYTF. CDR3 DNA (partial): TGTGCCAGCAGCCAAGATGGAGACTCCGACTACACC.

In its sample, this clone was seen a few times. Here the gene names and germline are mouse. The read gets to within 1 residue of the CDR3 end, and the germline J gene fills in the rest. The chain employs TRBV26 and TRBJ2-7; no definite D call. Germline V gene sequence: CDR1 KGHPV, CDR2 FQNQEV (reference sequence). Between the trimmed V and J ends, which lost 2 bases and 4 bases, there was a span of 6 bases. The CDR3 is made up of 12 amino acids. CDR3 sequence reads: CASSLKGYEQYF. CDR3 DNA (partial): TGTGCCAGCAGTCTGAAGGGATATGAACAGTAC.

Points on this clone: All gene names here are mouse names. The CDR3 bases that were read are TGTGCCAGCAGTCCACCAGGGGCTAACACCTTGTAC. It is translated as CASSPPGANTLY. The CDR3 in full is CASSPPGANTLYF. The V call is TRBV26, the J call TRBJ2-4; perhaps TRBD1 as D (6 bases). The read finishes 1 residue shy of the CDR3 end, and the germline J gene is used to complete it. V was cut by 4 bases and J by 6 bases, with 11 bases left in between. Germline V lookup: CDR1 KGHPV, CDR2 FQNQEV (reference sequence). The CDR3 sequence is 13 residues long.